Only a few counts were recorded for the clone carrying this TCR beta chain. Its specificity is unknown. This sample is drawn from a study of cytomegalovirus exposure and HLA in healthy donors. Whole-study results and caveats: With later analysis, a missense DCLRE1C variant became linked to TCR beta V- and J-gene trimming. One cluster of highly shared sequence variants probably arose as a sequencing artifact. In vitro assays verified that a few CMV-associated chains recognized CMV antigens specifically.

PCR amplification relied on 60 Vbeta primers (plus 13 Jbeta primers). TCRdb keeps only in-frame clones here, not all; method: immunoSEQ multiplex PCR. The sample contains 130,000 or so clones, approximately 10% of which appear only once. The CDR3 has 15 residues. In germline, CDR1 is MNHNS, CDR2 SASEGT. Losses at the gene ends were 6 bases for V and 5 bases for J; bases not matched to a gene: 7. Input material: PBMCs. The rearrangement links TRBV6-1 to TRBJ1-4; 9 positions agree with TRBD1. This TCR derives from a woman aged 40 to 50 in good health and CMV-seropositive. CDR3 coding DNA: TGTGCCAGCAGGGAAACAGGGGGCGTCAATGAAAAACTGTTTTTT. This translates into CASRETGGVNEKLFF.